The rows below give T cell receptor beta chains drawn from one sample of a study of T cell responses to AZD1222 COVID-19 vaccine. Using immunoSEQ multiplex PCR, the repertoire was profiled, and TCRdb retains in-frame clones only, with some absent. The sample includes around 140,000 clones, roughly 92% of them seen just once. The sequencing used peripheral blood, collected on day 0 of AZD1222 vaccination. All receptors derive from an adult in good health. CDR3s include the opening cysteine and the closing phenylalanine or tryptophan. The D gene is left open where the match is weak. Where a row states a size, it is once, few, many or the class of an expanded clone; other rows omit it.

cdr3_aa: CASSLVGVGSYEQYF
cdr3_nt: TGTGCCAGCAGCTTGGTGGGAGTAGGGTCCTACGAGCAGTACTTC
d_call: .
clone_size: .
j_call: TRBJ2-7
v_call: TRBV5-4

cdr3_aa: CSVEDLAGGHTDTQYF
cdr3_nt: TGCAGCGTTGAAGACCTAGCGGGAGGACACACAGATACGCAGTATTTT
d_call: TRBD2
clone_size: .
j_call: TRBJ2-3
v_call: TRBV29-1

cdr3_aa: CASSPLPQYKGSGANVLTF
cdr3_nt: TGTGCCAGCAGCCCCCTCCCACAATACAAGGGATCTGGGGCCAACGTCCTGACTTTC
d_call: .
clone_size: .
j_call: TRBJ2-6
v_call: TRBV11-2

cdr3_aa: CASSGQGNYGYTF
cdr3_nt: TGTGCCAGCTCAGGACAGGGGAACTATGGCTACACCTTC
d_call: TRBD1
clone_size: once
j_call: TRBJ1-2
v_call: TRBV18

cdr3_aa: CASDRGNSYNSPLHF
cdr3_nt: TGTGCCTCAGACAGGGGGAACTCCTATAATTCACCCCTCCACTTT
d_call: TRBD1
clone_size: .
j_call: TRBJ1-6
v_call: TRBV30

cdr3_aa: CASSIYRDTQYF
cdr3_nt: TGTGCCAGCAGTATTTACAGAGATACGCAGTATTTT
d_call: .
clone_size: .
j_call: TRBJ2-3
v_call: TRBV2

cdr3_aa: CASSLVWAASDTQYF
cdr3_nt: TGTGCCAGCAGCTTAGTCTGGGCAGCGTCAGATACGCAGTATTTT
d_call: .
clone_size: .
j_call: TRBJ2-3
v_call: TRBV7-9

cdr3_aa: CASSLGGSNTGELFF
cdr3_nt: TGTGCCAGCAGCTTAGGTGGTTCGAACACCGGGGAGCTGTTTTTT
d_call: .
clone_size: .
j_call: TRBJ2-2
v_call: TRBV13

cdr3_aa: CASSNGQGAGDEQFF
cdr3_nt: TGTGCCAGCAGTAATGGACAGGGGGCGGGAGATGAGCAGTTCTTC
d_call: TRBD1
clone_size: .
j_call: TRBJ2-1
v_call: TRBV6-4

cdr3_aa: CASTQDRGNYEQYF
cdr3_nt: TGTGCCAGCACCCAGGACAGGGGCAACTACGAGCAGTACTTC
d_call: TRBD1
clone_size: .
j_call: TRBJ2-7
v_call: TRBV27

cdr3_aa: CSVEDPGAKEQYF
cdr3_nt: TGCAGCGTTGAAGATCCAGGGGCGAAAGAGCAGTACTTC
d_call: .
clone_size: .
j_call: TRBJ2-7
v_call: TRBV29-1

cdr3_aa: CASSSPVGGSYNEQFF
cdr3_nt: TGTGCCAGCAGTTCCCCGGTGGGAGGCTCCTACAATGAGCAGTTCTTC
d_call: .
clone_size: .
j_call: TRBJ2-1
v_call: TRBV28

cdr3_aa: CASSLWGQGATNEKLFF
cdr3_nt: TGTGCCAGCAGTTTATGGGGCCAGGGGGCAACTAATGAAAAACTGTTTTTT
d_call: TRBD1
clone_size: .
j_call: TRBJ1-4
v_call: TRBV28

cdr3_aa: CASSVLGTGELFF
cdr3_nt: TGTGCCAGCAGCGTACTAGGCACCGGGGAGCTGTTTTTT
d_call: .
clone_size: .
j_call: TRBJ2-2
v_call: TRBV9

cdr3_aa: CASSSQALNSEAFF
cdr3_nt: TGTGCCAGTAGTAGCCAGGCCCTTAACTCTGAAGCTTTCTTT
d_call: .
clone_size: once
j_call: TRBJ1-1
v_call: TRBV19

cdr3_aa: CAIGPNTGELFF
cdr3_nt: TGTGCCATCGGGCCGAACACCGGGGAGCTGTTTTTT
d_call: .
clone_size: .
j_call: TRBJ2-2
v_call: TRBV10-3

cdr3_aa: CSDPRRRGEKLFF
cdr3_nt: TGCAGCGATCCCAGGCGGCGTGGGGAAAAACTGTTTTTT
d_call: .
clone_size: .
j_call: TRBJ1-4
v_call: TRBV29-1

cdr3_aa: CASSVQGGGYTF
cdr3_nt: TGTGCCAGCAGCGTGCAGGGAGGGGGCTACACCTTC
d_call: .
clone_size: .
j_call: TRBJ1-2
v_call: TRBV9

cdr3_aa: CASSQDRDRAYEQYF
cdr3_nt: TGTGCCAGCAGCCAAGATCGAGACAGAGCCTACGAGCAGTACTTC
d_call: .
clone_size: .
j_call: TRBJ2-7
v_call: TRBV4-2

cdr3_aa: CAISETSGYEQYF
cdr3_nt: TGTGCCATCAGTGAAACTAGCGGCTACGAGCAGTACTTC
d_call: TRBD2
clone_size: .
j_call: TRBJ2-7
v_call: TRBV10-3

cdr3_aa: CASSPSGRTGGGYTF
cdr3_nt: TGTGCCAGCTCACCCTCCGGGCGGACAGGGGGAGGCTACACCTTC
d_call: TRBD1
clone_size: .
j_call: TRBJ1-2
v_call: TRBV6-5

cdr3_aa: CASSENLAGVTDTQYF
cdr3_nt: TGCGCCAGCAGTGAGAATCTAGCGGGAGTCACAGATACGCAGTATTTT
d_call: TRBD2
clone_size: .
j_call: TRBJ2-3
v_call: TRBV10-1

cdr3_aa: CASSERGTPNSPLHF
cdr3_nt: TGTGCCAGCAGTGAGAGGGGGACACCTAATTCACCCCTCCACTTT
d_call: .
clone_size: .
j_call: TRBJ1-6
v_call: TRBV25-1

cdr3_aa: CASSLDRANSPLHF
cdr3_nt: TGTGCCAGCAGCCTAGACAGGGCTAATTCACCCCTCCACTTT
d_call: TRBD1
clone_size: .
j_call: TRBJ1-6
v_call: TRBV3-1/TRBV3-2

cdr3_aa: CASSPDRESDTQYF
cdr3_nt: TGCGCCAGCAGTCCGGACAGGGAATCAGATACGCAGTATTTT
d_call: TRBD1
clone_size: .
j_call: TRBJ2-3
v_call: TRBV5-1

cdr3_aa: CASSNMVRLNTGELFF
cdr3_nt: TGTGCCAGTAGTAACATGGTGAGGTTAAACACCGGGGAGCTGTTTTTT
d_call: .
clone_size: .
j_call: TRBJ2-2
v_call: TRBV19

cdr3_aa: CASSAINSNQPQHF
cdr3_nt: TGTGCCAGCAGTGCAATAAATAGCAATCAGCCCCAGCATTTT
d_call: .
clone_size: once
j_call: TRBJ1-5
v_call: TRBV27